This TCR beta chain was profiled in a study of vaccination and CD4 T cells after COVID-19. Germline V CDR1 and CDR2: SQVTM, ANQGSEA. This CDR3 is 15 amino acids long. The ends lost 8 bases at V and 5 bases at J; junction bases unmatched: 15. The treatment here: roughly 10-day PBMC culture with coronavirus spike peptide pools or control peptides (ViraFEST assay). The study, taken as a whole, reports: Among those convalescent, a median about 90% of reactive clones emerged solely post-vaccination.

Of note for this clonotype: What it binds is not known.

The Oncomine TCR Beta short-read assay sequenced DNA from cultured CD4+ T cells. Each CDR3 protein gets one entry after TCRdb re-called the PCR reads with MiXCR. The sample lists about 5,200 distinct CDR3 sequences, roughly 23% occurring once. The clonotype was recovered from a human donor who had recovered from COVID-19. Here the sequenced sample was CD4+ T cells from blood, cultured in vitro, taken after SARS-CoV-2 vaccination. The genes are TRBV29-1 and TRBJ2-3; 8 bases match TRBD2. For the CDR3, the DNA is TGCAGCTATATGCCCGGGAGGGCCATGTTAGATACGCAGTATTTT. It yields the protein CSYMPGRAMLDTQYF.